Below, one TCR beta chain is given with its context. This table comes from immunoSEQ multiplex PCR, and its TCRdb copy is limited to in-frame clones, with some not included. The sample carries under 700,000 clones, roughly 95% recorded once. V was clipped by 7 bases and J by 7 bases; unmatched bases: 12. The CDR3 length is 15 residues. Germline-derived CDR1 and CDR2 are SGDLS and YYNGEE. Cells designated naive CD8 were CD45RO-negative and were positively selected for CCR7, with terminally differentiated effector memory CD45RA+ cells excluded. These data come from a study of shared clonotypes between healthy human individuals. About the research overall: Three plates were used per donor for CD4 naive, three for CD4 memory, two for CD8 naive and one for CD8 memory.

V usage is TRBV9 and J usage is TRBJ2-1; the match to TRBD2 covers 9 bases. This TCR came from a woman aged 25 to 39 in good health. Sequenced sample: naive CD8+ T cells sorted from blood. CDR3 DNA sequence: TGTGCCAGCGCAACCGGGACTGCGGGGGGGAATGAGCAGTTCTTC. As protein: CASATGTAGGNEQFF.